Following are 15 T cell receptor beta chains from one sample sequenced in a study of early T cells in non-severe SARS-CoV-2 infection. MiXCR, applied by TCRdb to the 5' RACE reads, yields one record per CDR3 protein. The sample has tens of thousands of distinct CDR3 sequences, around 10% seen once. Specimen: whole blood. The receptors stem from an adult who was a healthcare worker with PCR-confirmed SARS-CoV-2 infection or an uninfected control (not recorded which).

The chain combines TRBV24-1 with TRBJ2-7; 7 bases line up with TRBD2. This CDR3 region has 16 residues. CDR1 is KGHDR, CDR2 SFDVKD, per germline. After removal of 4 bases from V and 6 bases from J, the junction contained 14 bases not matched to a gene. The chain's CDR3 is CATSDPTRGGGGEQYF. The CDR3 region has the DNA TGTGCCACCAGTGACCCTACCCGGGGCGGCGGGGGCGAGCAGTACTTC.

This clonotype was picked up many times. V gene TRBV3-1 combines with J gene TRBJ2-7; TRBD2 is a possible D gene (6 bases). Trimming removed 5 bases from V and 3 bases from J, with 8 bases in between. The CDR3 length is 12 residues. Looked up from germline, CDR1 is LGHDT and CDR2 is YNNKEL (reference sequence). CDR3 bases: TGTGCCAGCAGCGGGGGGTACTACGAGCAGTACTTC. The encoded protein is CASSGGYYEQYF.

V is TRBV10-3 and J is TRBJ2-1; D remains ambiguous. This CDR3 spans 13 amino acids. The ends were cut back, 0 bases at V and 8 bases at J, with 8 bases in the middle. Germline loops: CDR1 ENHRY, CDR2 SYGVKD. Here the CDR3 reads CAISESHYDEQFF. Written as DNA, the CDR3 is TGTGCCATCAGTGAGTCACATTACGATGAGCAGTTCTTC.

This clonotype has more than one count but fewer than ten. The V and J genes are TRBV5-1 and TRBJ1-1, with a tentative D call TRBD1 (5 bases). The CDR3 is made up of 18 amino acids. The V gene's germline CDR1 is SGHRS and CDR2 YFSETQ. V was shortened by 0 bases and J by 0 bases, with 18 bases between the two germline ends. CDR3 region: CASSLALGSGNLNTEAFF. In nucleotides, the CDR3 is TGCGCCAGCAGCTTGGCCCTTGGGTCAGGGAATTTGAACACTGAAGCTTTCTTT.

This clonotype appeared a few times. V usage is TRBV5-4 and J usage is TRBJ1-1; D possibly corresponds to TRBD1 (5 bases). Germline V gives CDR1 SGHNT, CDR2 YYREEE (reference sequence). The CDR3 contains 13 residues. V was shortened by 2 bases and J by 5 bases, with 10 bases between the two germline ends. The chain's CDR3 is CASSLNGATEAFF. The CDR3 DNA is TGTGCCAGCAGCTTAAATGGGGCGACTGAAGCTTTCTTT.

This clonotype was seen a few times. The chain has TRBV20-1 and TRBJ2-7; tentative D call: TRBD2 (6 bases). Germline CDR1 and CDR2: DFQATT and SNEGSKA (reference sequence). This CDR3 region has 12 residues. V lost 2 bases and J lost 4, with 9 bases in between. The CDR3 is CSARLRGYEQYF. The CDR3 bases are TGCAGTGCTAGATTGCGGGGATACGAGCAGTACTTC.

This clonotype has only a few counts. CDR3 coding DNA: TGTGCCAGCAGCTTAGGGAACTATGGCTACACCTTC. The encoded protein is CASSLGNYGYTF. The J gene is TRBJ1-2, the V gene TRBV7-9; no definite D call. V was pared by 1 base and J by 2 bases, with 2 bases between. Germline CDR1 reads SEHNR; CDR2 reads FQNEAQ (reference sequence). The CDR3 consists of 12 residues.

There are many counts of this clonotype. The V gene is TRBV6-1, the J gene TRBJ1-2; no reliable D call. Trimming took 4 bases from V and 5 from J, leaving 14 bases between them. Germline V lookup: CDR1 MNHNS, CDR2 SASEGT. The CDR3 spans 14 residues. CDR3 in amino acids: CASSVSTEGYGYTF. The CDR3 region has the DNA TGTGCCAGCAGTGTCTCAACAGAAGGATATGGCTACACCTTC.

The table lists this clonotype with many counts. The chain links TRBV29-1 to TRBJ2-3, with TRBD2 matching 8 bases. The V gene end was trimmed by 7 bases and the J gene end by 6 bases; junction bases not matched to a gene: 18. Germline-derived CDR1 and CDR2 are SQVTM and ANQGSEA. The CDR3 loop spans 16 amino acids. DNA for the CDR3: TGCAGCGCCCAGGTGGGGCCGGGAGGGCCAGGGGATACGCAGTATTTT. This translates into CSAQVGPGGPGDTQYF.

This clonotype came up many times. The V gene is TRBV29-1, the J gene TRBJ2-4; D is tentatively TRBD1 or TRBD2 (6 bases each). CDR1 and CDR2 from the germline V gene are SQVTM and ANQGSEA. The germline V and J ends were trimmed by 4 bases and 2 bases, with 15 bases remaining between them. This CDR3 contains 15 residues. The CDR3 reads CSVVGGRVTKNIQYF. CDR3 DNA sequence: TGCAGCGTTGTCGGGGGCAGGGTGACCAAAAACATTCAGTACTTC.

The rearrangement joins TRBV5-6 to TRBJ2-2, with D uncertain. Germline loops: CDR1 SGHDT, CDR2 YYEEEE. Trimming left V 2 bases short and J 1 base short, with 9 bases between. The CDR3 loop spans 15 amino acids. The CDR3, as DNA: TGTGCCAGCAGCTTCGGCGGATGGAACACCGGGGAGCTGTTTTTT. Amino acids: CASSFGGWNTGELFF.

Only a few counts were recorded for this clonotype. The rearrangement links TRBV10-3 to TRBJ2-7; 10 positions match TRBD1. The CDR3 has 13 amino acids. With V trimmed by 5 bases and J by 5 bases, 3 bases remained unmatched. Germline V gene lookup returns CDR1 ENHRY and CDR2 SYGVKD. The CDR3, as DNA: TGTGCCATCAGTCCCGGGACAGGGGACGAGCAGTACTTC. Protein product: CAISPGTGDEQYF.

The sample holds a few counts of this clonotype. The rearrangement joins TRBV18 to TRBJ1-1; tentatively, D is TRBD1 (5 bases). Looked up from germline, CDR1 is KGHSH and CDR2 is LQKENI. The CDR3 totals 16 residues. Trimming pared 0 bases from V and 7 bases from J, leaving 18 bases between. CDR3 sequence: CASSPPRGTVGDEAFF. CDR3 nucleotide sequence: TGTGCCAGCTCACCACCGAGGGGCACAGTGGGTGATGAAGCTTTCTTT. The full variable domain, completed using reference TRBV18 and TRBJ1-1, is NAGVMQNPRHLVRRRGQEARLRCSPMKGHSHVYWYRQLPEEGLKFMVYLQKENIIDESGMPKERFSAEFPKEGPSILRIQQVVRGDSAAYFCASSPPRGTVGDEAFFGQGTRLTVV.

In this sample, this clonotype turned up many times. The chain carries TRBV2 and TRBJ2-3; 7 bases agree with TRBD1. From germline, CDR1 is SNHLY and CDR2 FYNNEI. J gave up 3 bases and V 6 bases, and 6 bases lay outside the gene matches. The CDR3 has 14 residues. CDR3 nucleotides: TGTGCCAGCAGAGGGACAGCCTTGACAGATACGCAGTATTTT. It codes for CASRGTALTDTQYF.

In this sample, this clonotype turned up many times. In nucleotides, the CDR3 is TGTGCCAGCAGTTACCTGCCAGATCTCTATGGCTACACCTTC. Translated, it gives CASSYLPDLYGYTF. V usage is TRBV6-2 or TRBV6-3 and J usage is TRBJ1-2; D is unresolved. V was cut by 2 bases and J by 4 bases, with 11 bases left in between. The CDR3 consists of 14 residues. Germline V gene data show CDR1 as MNHEY and CDR2 as SVGEGT.